This TCR beta chain comes out of a study of blood T cell repertoires in COVID-19 (TCRdb year 2020). The study in broad terms: Samples from collaborators originated in the United States, Italy and Spain and spanned both the acute and convalescent phases of COVID-19. Where available, HLA class I and class II types were obtained from metadata supplied by the sample provider rather than from assay-based typing. The prospective study material was composed of cDNA or gDNA derived from T cells, B-cell-depleted T cells, or PBMCs. The samples were drawn from two sources: the first 160 participants of the ongoing ImmuneRACE study, and about 1,300 subjects contributed by 6 global collaborators. Deeply sampled blood TCRbeta repertoires from subjects exposed to, actively infected with, or recovered from COVID-19 were included in the dataset. A freely available public database, intended as a resource for researchers studying the immune response to SARS-CoV-2, is where the repertoires were released. Nearly every sample came with metadata listing a de-identified subject ID, COVID-19 status, age in years and sex. General findings and caveats noted by the study authors: The amount of clinical and demographic metadata varied by source and participant and was provided uncurated.

Details on this clone: Its recognized antigen is unknown. Base qualities were left out, and no much larger clone turns up one base away.

Its CDR3 holds 14 amino acids, cysteine through phenylalanine. Only the CDR3 DNA stays, 42 bases, in frame from base 1. Deletion took 10 bases off V and 4 bases off J, with a span of 16 bases between the germline ends. The germline V gene encodes CDR1 LNHDA and CDR2 SQIVND (reference sequence). TCRbeta CDR3 regions were amplified from genomic DNA by means of the immunoSEQ Assay, a bias-controlled multiplex PCR. The paper's data handling went like this. Within the assay, amplification of reference gene primers was used to estimate how many nucleated cells each sample contained. To quantify the absolute abundance of each unique TCRbeta CDR3 rearrangement, sequence reads were collapsed and filtered. For each sample, productive Simpson clonality was calculated as the square root of Simpson's diversity index across productive rearrangements. TCRdb provides this immuneACCESS table in a form limited to in-frame rearrangements. Some clones are lacking; in checked studies, under half of them reflect an unresolved V gene, and why the rest are absent is not known. V and J calls and clone size are as listed in that table; D and trimming were resolved from the DNA. This sample comprises fewer than 150,000 clones, 70% to 80% of them detected only once. 11% of the sample rests with the top ten.

Samples from volunteer blood donors who had recovered from COVID-19 were contributed by a second Seattle source. The collaborating institutions used their own protocols to collect whole blood in K2EDTA tubes. For TCRbeta analysis, collaborators shipped samples in one of three forms: frozen whole blood, isolated PBMCs, or DNA extracted from either of those sample types. The rearrangement joined TRBV19 to TRBJ1-4; matching of 5 bases hints at TRBD1 as the D gene. Sequenced material: peripheral blood. This TCR came from a man in his sixties who had recovered from COVID-19. The DNA sequence follows: TGTGCCACCCGAGGACGACAGAATAATGAAAAACTGTTTTTT. Its translation reads: CATRGRQNNEKLFF.